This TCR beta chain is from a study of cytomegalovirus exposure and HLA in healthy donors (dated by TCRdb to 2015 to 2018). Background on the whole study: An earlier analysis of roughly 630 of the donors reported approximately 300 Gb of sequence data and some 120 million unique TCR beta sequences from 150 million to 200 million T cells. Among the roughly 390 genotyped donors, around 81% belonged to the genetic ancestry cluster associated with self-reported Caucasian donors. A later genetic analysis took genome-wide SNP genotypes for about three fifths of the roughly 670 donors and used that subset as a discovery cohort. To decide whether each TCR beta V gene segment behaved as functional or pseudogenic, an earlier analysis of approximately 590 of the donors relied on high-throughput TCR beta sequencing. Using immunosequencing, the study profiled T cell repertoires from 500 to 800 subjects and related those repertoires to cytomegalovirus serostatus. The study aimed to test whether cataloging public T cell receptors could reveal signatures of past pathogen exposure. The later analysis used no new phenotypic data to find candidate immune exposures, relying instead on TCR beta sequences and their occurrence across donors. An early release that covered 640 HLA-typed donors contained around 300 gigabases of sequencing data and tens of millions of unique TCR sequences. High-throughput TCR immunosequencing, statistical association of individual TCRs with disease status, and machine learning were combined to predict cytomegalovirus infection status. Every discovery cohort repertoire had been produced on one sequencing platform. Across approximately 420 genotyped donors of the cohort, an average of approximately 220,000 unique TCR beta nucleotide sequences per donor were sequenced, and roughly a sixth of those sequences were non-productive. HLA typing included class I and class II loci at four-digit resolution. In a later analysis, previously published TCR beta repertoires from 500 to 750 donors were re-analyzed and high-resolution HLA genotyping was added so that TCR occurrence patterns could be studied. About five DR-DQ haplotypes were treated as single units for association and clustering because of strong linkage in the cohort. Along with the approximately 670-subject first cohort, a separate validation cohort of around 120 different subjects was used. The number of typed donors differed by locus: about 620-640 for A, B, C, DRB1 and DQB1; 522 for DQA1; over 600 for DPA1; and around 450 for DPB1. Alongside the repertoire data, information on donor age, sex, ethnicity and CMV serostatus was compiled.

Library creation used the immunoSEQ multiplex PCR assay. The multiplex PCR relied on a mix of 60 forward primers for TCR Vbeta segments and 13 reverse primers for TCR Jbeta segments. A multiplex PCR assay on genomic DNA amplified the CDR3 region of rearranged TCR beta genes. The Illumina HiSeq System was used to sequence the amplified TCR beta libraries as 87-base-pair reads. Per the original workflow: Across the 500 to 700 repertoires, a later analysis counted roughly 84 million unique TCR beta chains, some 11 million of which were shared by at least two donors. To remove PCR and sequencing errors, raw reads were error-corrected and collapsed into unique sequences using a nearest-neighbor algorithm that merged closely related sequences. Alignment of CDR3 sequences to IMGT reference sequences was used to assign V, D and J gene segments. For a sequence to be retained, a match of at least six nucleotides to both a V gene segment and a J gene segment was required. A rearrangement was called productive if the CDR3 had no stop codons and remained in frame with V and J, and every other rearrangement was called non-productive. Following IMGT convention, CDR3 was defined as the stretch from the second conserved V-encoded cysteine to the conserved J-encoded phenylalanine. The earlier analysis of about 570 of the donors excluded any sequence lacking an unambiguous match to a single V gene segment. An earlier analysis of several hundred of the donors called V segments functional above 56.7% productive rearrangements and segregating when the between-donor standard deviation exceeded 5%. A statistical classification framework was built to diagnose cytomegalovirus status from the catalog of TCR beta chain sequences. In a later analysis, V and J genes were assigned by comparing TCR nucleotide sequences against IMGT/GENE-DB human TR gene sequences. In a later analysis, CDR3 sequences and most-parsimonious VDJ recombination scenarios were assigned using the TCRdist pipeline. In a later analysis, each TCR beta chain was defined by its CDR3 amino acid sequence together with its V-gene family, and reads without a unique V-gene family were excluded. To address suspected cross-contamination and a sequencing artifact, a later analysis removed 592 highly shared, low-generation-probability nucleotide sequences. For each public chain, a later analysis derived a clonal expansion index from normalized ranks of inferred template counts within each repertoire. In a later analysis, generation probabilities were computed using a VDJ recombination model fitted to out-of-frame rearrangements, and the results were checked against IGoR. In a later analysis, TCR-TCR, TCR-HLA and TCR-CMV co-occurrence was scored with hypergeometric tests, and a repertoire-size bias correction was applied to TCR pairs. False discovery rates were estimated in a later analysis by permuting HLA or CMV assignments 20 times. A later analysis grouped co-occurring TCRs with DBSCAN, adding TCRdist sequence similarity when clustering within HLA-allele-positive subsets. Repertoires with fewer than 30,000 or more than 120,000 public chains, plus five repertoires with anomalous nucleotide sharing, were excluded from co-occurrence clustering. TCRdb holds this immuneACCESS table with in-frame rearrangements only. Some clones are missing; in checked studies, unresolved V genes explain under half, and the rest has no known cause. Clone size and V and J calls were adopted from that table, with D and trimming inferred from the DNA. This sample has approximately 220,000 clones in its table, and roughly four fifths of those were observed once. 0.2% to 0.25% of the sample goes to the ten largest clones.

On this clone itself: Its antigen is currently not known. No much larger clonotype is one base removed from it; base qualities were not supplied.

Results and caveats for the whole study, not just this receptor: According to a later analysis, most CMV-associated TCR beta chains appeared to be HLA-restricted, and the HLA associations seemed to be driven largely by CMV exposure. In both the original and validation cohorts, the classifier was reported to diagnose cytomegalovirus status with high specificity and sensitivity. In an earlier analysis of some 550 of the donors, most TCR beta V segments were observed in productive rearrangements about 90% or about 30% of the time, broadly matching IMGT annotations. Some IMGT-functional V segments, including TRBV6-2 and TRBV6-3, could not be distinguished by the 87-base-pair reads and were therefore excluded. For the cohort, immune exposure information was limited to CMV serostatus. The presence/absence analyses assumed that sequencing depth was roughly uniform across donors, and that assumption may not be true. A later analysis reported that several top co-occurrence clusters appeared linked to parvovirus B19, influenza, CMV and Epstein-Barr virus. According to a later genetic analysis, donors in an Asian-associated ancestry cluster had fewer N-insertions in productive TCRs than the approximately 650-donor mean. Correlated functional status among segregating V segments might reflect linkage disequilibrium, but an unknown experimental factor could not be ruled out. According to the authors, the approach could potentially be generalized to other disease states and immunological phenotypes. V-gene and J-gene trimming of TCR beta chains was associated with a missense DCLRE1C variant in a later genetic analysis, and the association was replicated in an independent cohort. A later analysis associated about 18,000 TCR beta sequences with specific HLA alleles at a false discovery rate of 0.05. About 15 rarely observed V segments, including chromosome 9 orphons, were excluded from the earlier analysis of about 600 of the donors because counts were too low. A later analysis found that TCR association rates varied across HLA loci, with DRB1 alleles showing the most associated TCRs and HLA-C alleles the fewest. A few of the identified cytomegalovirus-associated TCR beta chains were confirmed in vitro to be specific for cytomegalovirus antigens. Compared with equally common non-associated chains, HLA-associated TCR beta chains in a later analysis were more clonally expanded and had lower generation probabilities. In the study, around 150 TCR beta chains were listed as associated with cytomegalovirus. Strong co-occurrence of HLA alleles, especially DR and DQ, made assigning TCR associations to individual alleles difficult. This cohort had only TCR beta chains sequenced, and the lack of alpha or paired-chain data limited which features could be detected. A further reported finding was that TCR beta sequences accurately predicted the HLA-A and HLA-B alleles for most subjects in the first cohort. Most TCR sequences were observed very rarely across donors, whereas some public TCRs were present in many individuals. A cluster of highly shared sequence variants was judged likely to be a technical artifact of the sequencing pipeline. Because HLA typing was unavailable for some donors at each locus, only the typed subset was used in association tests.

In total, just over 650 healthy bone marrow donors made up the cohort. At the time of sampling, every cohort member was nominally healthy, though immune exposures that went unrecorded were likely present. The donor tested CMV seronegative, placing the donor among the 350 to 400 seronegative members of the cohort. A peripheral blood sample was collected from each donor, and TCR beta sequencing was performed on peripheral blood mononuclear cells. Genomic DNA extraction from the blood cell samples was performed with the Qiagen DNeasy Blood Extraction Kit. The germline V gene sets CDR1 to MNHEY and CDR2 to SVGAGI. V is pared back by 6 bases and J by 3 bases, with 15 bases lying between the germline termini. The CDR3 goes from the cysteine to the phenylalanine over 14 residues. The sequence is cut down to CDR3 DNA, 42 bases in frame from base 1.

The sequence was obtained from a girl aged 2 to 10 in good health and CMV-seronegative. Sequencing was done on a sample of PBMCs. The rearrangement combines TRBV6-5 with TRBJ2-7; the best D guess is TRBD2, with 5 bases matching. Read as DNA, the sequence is TGTGCCAGCAGCCCCGGAGGCACCCTCTACGAGCAGTACTTC. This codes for CASSPGGTLYEQYF.